This record looks at one T cell receptor beta chain sequence and its context. Germline CDR1 is SGDLS and CDR2 is YYNGEE. The CDR3 spans 15 residues. V dropped 5 bases and J dropped 4 bases, with 16 bases sitting between them. This sample was included in a study of tumor-infiltrating lymphocytes in localized non-small cell lung cancer. Clones were sequenced by immunoSEQ multiplex PCR, and TCRdb holds only the in-frame ones, with some missing. The table has under 20,000 clones, roughly three quarters seen once. The V and J genes are TRBV9 and TRBJ1-3, with a tentative D call TRBD1 (6 bases). This TCR came from a human donor with non-small cell lung cancer. The source material was lung tumor tissue. In nucleotides, the CDR3 is TGTGCCAGCAGTCAGGCACAGGGTTCCGGAAACACCATATATTTT. Its translation is CASSQAQGSGNTIYF.